This T cell receptor (beta chain) was sequenced in a study of cytomegalovirus exposure and HLA in healthy donors. General observations from the study: Researchers reportedly found TCR beta sequences accurately predicted most subjects' HLA-A and HLA-B alleles. After further analysis at a later stage, 16,951 TCR beta sequences were associated with HLA alleles at 0.05 false discovery rate. Analyses of presence and absence presupposed an approximately uniform sequencing depth across donors.

The PCR contained 60 Vbeta and 13 Jbeta primers. Method: immunoSEQ multiplex PCR; TCRdb's copy keeps in-frame clones and lacks some. The sample lists more than 130,000 clones, about 78% occurring once. With respect to this clone: What it binds is unknown.

Trimming stripped 3 bases from V and 5 bases from J, with 14 bases between. The CDR3 sequence is 15 residues long. Germline V gene sequence: CDR1 WNHNN, CDR2 SYGVQD (reference sequence). The V call is TRBV10-1, the J call TRBJ2-1; tentative D call: TRBD2 (6 bases). This TCR was sampled from a male donor in good health and CMV-seronegative. Sequenced material: PBMCs. CDR3 loop: CASSDLRLDHNEQFF. The CDR3 DNA sequence: TGCGCCAGCAGTGATTTAAGACTAGACCACAATGAGCAGTTCTTC.